This passage covers 14 T cell receptor beta chains from one sample sequenced in a study of T cells in tuberculosis. Method: immunoSEQ multiplex PCR; TCRdb's copy keeps in-frame clones and lacks some. The sample contains more than 30,000 clones, about 82% of which appear only once. As to time point: new active TB diagnosis, blood taken before or within 7 days of starting treatment. The sample in question was PBMCs, obtained at tuberculosis diagnosis. The receptors shown here come from an adult with tuberculosis.

The chain joins TRBV29-1 to TRBJ2-1; 8 bases map to TRBD1. The V gene end was trimmed by 7 bases and the J gene end by 7 bases; junction bases not matched to a gene: 6. The germline V gene encodes CDR1 SQVTM and CDR2 ANQGSEA. This CDR3 contains 12 residues. The CDR3 loop reads CSASDRGNEQFF. The CDR3 DNA sequence: TGCAGCGCGAGCGACAGGGGTAATGAGCAGTTCTTC.

This rearrangement joins TRBV28 to TRBJ2-7, with 7 bases lining up with TRBD1. The germline gives CDR1 MDHEN, CDR2 SYDVKM. The CDR3 is made up of 16 amino acids. The junction had 17 bases not matched to a gene; V was cut back by 6 bases and J by 6 bases. Here the CDR3 reads CASSPYPPRQGLEQYF. DNA of the CDR3: TGTGCCAGCAGCCCCTACCCCCCGAGACAGGGCCTCGAGCAGTACTTC. Filled out from reference TRBV28 and TRBJ2-7, the complete variable domain reads DVKVTQSSRYLVKRTGEKVFLECVQDMDHENMFWYRQDPGLGLRLIYFSYDVKMKEKGDIPEGYSVSREKKERFSLILESASTNQTSMYLCASSPYPPRQGLEQYFGPGTRLTVT.

Only a few counts were recorded for this clone. V usage is TRBV2 and J usage is TRBJ2-7; 10 bases map to TRBD1. With 1 base clipped from V and 6 bases from J, the junction kept 3 bases outside the gene matches. The CDR3 sequence is 14 residues long. Germline CDR1 SNHLY, CDR2 FYNNEI. As DNA, the CDR3 is TGTGCCAGCAGTGAAGACGACAGGGGGCCCGAGCAGTACTTC. The encoded protein is CASSEDDRGPEQYF.

The J gene is TRBJ2-7, the V gene TRBV18; a weak D match, TRBD2 (6 bases). V was clipped by 3 bases and J by 2 bases, with 14 bases between them. The CDR3 runs to 15 residues. Looked up from germline, CDR1 is KGHSH and CDR2 is LQKENI. DNA of the CDR3: TGTGCCAGCTCACCGGCCGAAGGAGGGGCCTACGAGCAGTACTTC. It specifies CASSPAEGGAYEQYF.

This clone showed up just once. The chain is built from TRBV10-3 and TRBJ2-2; D is uncertain. In germline, CDR1 is ENHRY, CDR2 SYGVKD. This CDR3 has 12 amino acids. Trimming stripped 2 bases from V and 7 bases from J, with 5 bases between. Here the CDR3 reads CAISEEVGELFF. The CDR3 nucleotides read TGTGCCATCAGTGAGGAGGTCGGGGAGCTGTTTTTT.

This sequence joins TRBV5-1 and TRBJ1-4; the D gene is possibly TRBD1 (6 bases). Looked up from germline, CDR1 is SGHRS and CDR2 is YFSETQ. CDR3 length: 16 residues. V gave up 5 bases and J gave up 5 bases, with 19 bases separating them. CDR3 coding DNA: TGCGCCAGCAGGGCGGGGGTGGACAGCCTAAATGAAAAACTGTTTTTT. Residues: CASRAGVDSLNEKLFF.

The V gene is TRBV6-5, the J gene TRBJ2-1; 9 nucleotides align to TRBD1. Germline assignment: CDR1 MNHEY and CDR2 SVGAGI. V lost 2 bases to trimming and J lost 4 bases; unmatched junction nucleotides: 3. CDR3 length: 15 residues. CDR3 in amino acids: CASSYGGTGYNEQFF. Here the CDR3 DNA reads TGTGCCAGCAGTTACGGTGGGACAGGGTACAATGAGCAGTTCTTC.

The chain links TRBV18 to TRBJ2-1; 11 positions match TRBD1. The CDR3 covers 15 residues. Germline V lookup: CDR1 KGHSH, CDR2 LQKENI. V shed 2 bases and J 5 bases; nucleotides not matched to a gene: 2. CDR3 amino acids: CASSPGTGGNNEQFF. The CDR3 DNA follows: TGTGCCAGCTCACCAGGGACAGGGGGTAACAATGAGCAGTTCTTC.

The chain is built from TRBV5-1 and TRBJ1-5, with 7 bases lining up with TRBD1. Germline trimming cut 3 bases from V and 1 base from J; bases unmatched to any gene: 4. This CDR3 spans 15 amino acids. Germline assignment: CDR1 SGHRS and CDR2 YFSETQ. Here the CDR3 reads CASSWDSGSNQPQHF. Here the CDR3 DNA reads TGCGCCAGCAGCTGGGACAGCGGGAGCAATCAGCCCCAGCATTTT.

V is TRBV28 and J is TRBJ2-3; 8 bases align to TRBD1. Germline V CDR1 and CDR2: MDHEN, SYDVKM. Germline trimming cut 8 bases from V and 5 bases from J; bases unmatched to any gene: 12. This CDR3 is 15 amino acids long. The CDR3 DNA reads as TGTGCCAGCGCCCTGACAGGGGCCCGCGGAGATACGCAGTATTTT. Translating it yields CASALTGARGDTQYF.

The chain carries TRBV10-3 and TRBJ1-1, with D unresolved. Germline CDR1 and CDR2: ENHRY and SYGVKD. The CDR3 consists of 12 residues. Trimming took off 10 bases at V and 4 bases at J, with 13 bases between the two ends. The CDR3 sequence is CATGRLSTEAFF. CDR3 bases: TGTGCCACCGGGAGACTGAGCACTGAAGCTTTCTTT.

The rearrangement links TRBV4-2 to TRBJ1-2, with D maybe TRBD1 (5 bases). This CDR3 has 15 residues. V lost 0 bases to trimming and J lost 8 bases, with 16 bases between them. In germline, CDR1 is LGHNA, CDR2 YNFKEQ. CDR3 in amino acids: CASSQELGQGDGYTF. CDR3 nucleotide sequence: TGTGCCAGCAGCCAAGAACTCGGGCAGGGTGACGGCTACACCTTC.

This chain links TRBV18 with TRBJ2-5, with 7 bases matching TRBD2. Germline V gene data show CDR1 as KGHSH and CDR2 as LQKENI. The CDR3 loop spans 14 amino acids. Losses at the gene ends were 2 bases for V and 5 bases for J; bases not matched to a gene: 5. Here the CDR3 DNA reads TGTGCCAGCTCACCATCCCCGGGAGGCGAGACCCAGTACTTC. Translating gives CASSPSPGGETQYF.

V usage is TRBV14 and J usage is TRBJ1-1, with a possible D match to TRBD1 (6 bases). The V gene's germline CDR1 is SGHDN and CDR2 FVKESK. This CDR3 region has 12 residues. V was clipped by 4 bases and J by 8 bases, with 11 bases between them. The CDR3 protein is CASSLQGTEAFF. The CDR3 nucleotides are TGTGCCAGCAGCCTACAGGGTACCGAAGCTTTCTTT. The full variable domain, rest sourced from reference TRBV14 and TRBJ1-1, is EAGVTQFPSHSVIEKGQTVTLRCDPISGHDNLYWYRRVMGKEIKFLLHFVKESKQDESGMPNNRFLAERTGGTYSTLKVQPAELEDSGVYFCASSLQGTEAFFGQGTRLTVV.